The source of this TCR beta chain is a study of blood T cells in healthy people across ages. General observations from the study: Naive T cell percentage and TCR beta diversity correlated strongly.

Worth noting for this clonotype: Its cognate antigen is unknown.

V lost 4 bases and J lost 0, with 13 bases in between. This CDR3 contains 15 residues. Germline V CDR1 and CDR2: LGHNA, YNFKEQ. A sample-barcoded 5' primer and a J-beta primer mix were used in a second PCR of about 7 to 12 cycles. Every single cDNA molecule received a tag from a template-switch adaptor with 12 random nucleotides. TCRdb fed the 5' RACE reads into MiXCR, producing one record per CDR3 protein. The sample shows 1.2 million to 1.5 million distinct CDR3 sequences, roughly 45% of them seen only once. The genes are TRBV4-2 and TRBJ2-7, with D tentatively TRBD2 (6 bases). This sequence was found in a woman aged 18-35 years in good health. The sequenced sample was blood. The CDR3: CASSPTGTDSYEQYF. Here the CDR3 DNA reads TGTGCCAGCAGCCCGACCGGGACTGACTCCTACGAGCAGTACTTC.